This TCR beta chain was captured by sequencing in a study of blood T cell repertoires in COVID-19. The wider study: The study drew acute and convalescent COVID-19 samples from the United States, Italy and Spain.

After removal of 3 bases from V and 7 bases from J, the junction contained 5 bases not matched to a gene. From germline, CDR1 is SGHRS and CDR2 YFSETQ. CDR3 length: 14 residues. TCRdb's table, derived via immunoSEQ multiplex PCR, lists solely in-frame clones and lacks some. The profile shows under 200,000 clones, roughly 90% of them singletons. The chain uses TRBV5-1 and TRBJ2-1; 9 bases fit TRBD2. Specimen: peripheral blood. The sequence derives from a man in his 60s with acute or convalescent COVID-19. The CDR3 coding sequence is TGCGCCAGCAGCTCCGGGACTAGCCCAAATGAGCAGTTCTTC. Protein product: CASSSGTSPNEQFF.